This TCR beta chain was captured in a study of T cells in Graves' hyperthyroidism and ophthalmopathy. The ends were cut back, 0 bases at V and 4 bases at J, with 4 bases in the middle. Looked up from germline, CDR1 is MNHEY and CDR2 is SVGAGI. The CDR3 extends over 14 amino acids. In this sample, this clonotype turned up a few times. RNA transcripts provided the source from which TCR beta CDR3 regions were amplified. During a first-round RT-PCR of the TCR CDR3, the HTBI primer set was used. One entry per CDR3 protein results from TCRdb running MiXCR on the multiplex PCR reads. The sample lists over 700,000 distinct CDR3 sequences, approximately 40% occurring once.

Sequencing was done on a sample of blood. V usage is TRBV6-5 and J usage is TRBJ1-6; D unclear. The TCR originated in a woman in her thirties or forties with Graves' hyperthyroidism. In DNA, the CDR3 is TGTGCCAGCAGTTACTCGGGTTATAATTCACCCCTCCACTTT. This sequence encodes CASSYSGYNSPLHF.